This TCR beta chain comes out of a study of patients and donors after allogeneic stem cell transplantation. This clonotype appeared many times. CDR1 is MNHEY, CDR2 SMNVEV, per germline (reference sequence). The CDR3 spans 12 residues. V was clipped by 8 bases and J by 4 bases, with 9 bases between them. One entry per CDR3 protein results from TCRdb running MiXCR on the RT-PCR reads. The sample lists approximately 2,600 distinct CDR3 sequences, 3% to 5% occurring once. Sequenced material: blood, either unsorted or a sorted T cell fraction (not recorded which). The chain is built from TRBV27 and TRBJ2-1; D may correspond to TRBD1 or TRBD2 (5 bases each). The sequence derives from a human donor who was either an allogeneic HSCT recipient or a stem cell or donor lymphocyte infusion donor (not recorded which). It is not recorded whose cells these are; they may come from a transplant donor. CDR3 in DNA: TGTGCCAGCCAGGGCGGGTACAATGAGCAGTTCTTC. It codes for CASQGGYNEQFF.